This TCR beta chain comes out of a study of T cells after yellow fever vaccination (dated by TCRdb to the late 2010s). About the investigation overall: The SMART-Seq v4 Ultra Low Input RNA kit was used to prepare libraries from fractions with low cell numbers. Bulk TCR alpha and beta repertoires were sequenced longitudinally to track T-cell clones before and after primary and booster YFV17D yellow fever vaccination. Two healthy male donors made up the cohort, one aged 18 to 30 years and the other aged 30 to 40 years. Blood samples were taken at several timepoints before and after primary and secondary immunization, and bulk PBMC replicates and cell subsets were isolated.

TCRdb names Illumina NovaSeq 6000 as the instrument used. TCR cDNA was synthesized by 5'RACE template switching, which introduced a universal primer site and unique molecular identifiers. Priming for cDNA synthesis came from both the TCR alpha and TCR beta constant segments. Libraries were amplified in two PCR steps, with sample barcodes and sequencing adapters added in the second step. Libraries were sequenced on Illumina HiSeq 2500 (2x100 bp) or NovaSeq (2x150 bp). On the study's bioinformatics: Reads were demultiplexed and collapsed into UMI consensus sequences with MIGEC, and V(D)J alignment was performed with MiXCR. Vaccine-responding clonotypes were defined with edgeR using replicate PBMC samples, requiring FDR below 0.01 and a log2 fold change above 5 up to day 15. Bulk clonotypes were assigned CD4 or CD8 identity according to which sequenced CD4 or CD8 repertoire held them at higher abundance. TCRdb redid the processing of the public reads, applying fastp at Q25 and MiXCR, and retained in-frame beta chains. Entries that share a CDR3 protein sequence are merged under the most common genes and DNA. For this entry, the V and J calls and clone size follow TCRdb and not the study's own pipeline. The sample table shows 300,000 to 400,000 distinct CDR3 sequences, and around an eighth are seen once. The ten largest clones take up roughly 3.1% of the sample.

Trimming removed 2 bases from V and 10 bases from J; the gene matches leave 8 bases unexplained. Measured from the cysteine to the phenylalanine, the CDR3 is 15 residues long. Here the CDR3 DNA is all that survives: 45 bases in frame from base 1. CDR1 and CDR2, looked up from the germline V gene, are SGHRS and YFSETQ. Findings and caveats that apply to the study as a whole: Compared with the primary T-cell response, the secondary T-cell response was faster but weaker, reaching its peak on day 5 rather than on day 15. After the booster, most clones that had expanded after primary vaccination were detected again (roughly 96% of CD4 and around nine tenths of CD8), suggesting broad maintenance of memory. A small share of clonotypes was detected in both CD4 and CD8 compartments, with the overlap likely arising from convergent recombination. Because abundant contaminating clonotypes from the bulk population could be contained in FACS-sorted repertoires, computational filtering was required. The study included only two donors, which limits how far the findings can be generalized.

As for this clonotype: This receptor's antigen is unknown. No much larger clone exists at a distance of one base, and base qualities are not known.

In light of the paper, this sample's treatment or condition label describes: live attenuated yellow fever vaccine strain. PBMCs were isolated from peripheral blood using a standard Ficoll-Paque protocol. Dynabeads CD4 and CD8 positive selection kits were used to isolate CD4 and CD8 T-cell fractions. TriZol was used to extract RNA from bulk PBMCs, CD4 and CD8 fractions, and dextramer-positive and dextramer-negative fractions. The sequence links TRBV5-1 to TRBJ2-1, with TRBD2 identical over 11 junction bases. This sequence originates from a man aged 18 to 29 who received the YFV17D yellow fever vaccine. The sequences come from CD4+ T cells sorted from PBMCs, collected 15 days after the yellow fever booster vaccination. The bases are TGCGCCAGCAGCTTCACAACTAGCGGGGGCCACGAGCAGTTCTTC. The resulting protein is CASSFTTSGGHEQFF.